The clone carrying this T cell receptor (beta chain) was observed at least ten times. The antigen remains unidentified. No ophthalmopathy within 18 months of follow-up signified stable hyperthyroidism. Hyperthyroidism in these 18- to 65-year-old patients was newly diagnosed, lasting under 2 months. Diagnosis was based on clinical symptoms, serum thyroxine, TRAb, thyroid ultrasound and orbital computed tomography. V trimming: 0 bases; J trimming: 5 bases; junction bases outside the gene matches: 7. Germline lookup yields CDR1 SGHAT and CDR2 FQNNGV. The CDR3 extends over 15 amino acids. This sample is part of a study of Graves' ophthalmopathy and Graves' hyperthyroidism. The authors amplified TCR beta CDR3 regions from RNA transcripts. In the first round, RT-PCR was carried out with HTBI primers, and a multiplex PCR formed the second round. TCRdb ran MiXCR on the multiplex PCR reads and lists one entry per CDR3 protein. Counted here are roughly 400,000 distinct CDR3 sequences, 17% occurring once; the ten biggest clones make up roughly 2.3%.

Overall study results and limits: Detection in blood was also observed for most expanded thyroid clonotypes above 0.001 frequency.

The V call is TRBV11-2, the J call TRBJ2-7, with 7 bases matching TRBD1. The receptor was derived from an adult woman with stable Graves' hyperthyroidism. Sequencing was carried out using peripheral blood. CDR3 DNA sequence: TGTGCCAGCAGCTTAGAGCAGACAGGGTTGAACGAGCAGTACTTC. Protein: CASSLEQTGLNEQYF.